The 19 T cell receptor beta chains presented below share a single source sample, sequenced in a study of T cells in Graves' hyperthyroidism and ophthalmopathy. Using RNA transcripts as the source, TCR beta CDR3 regions were amplified. In the first-round RT-PCR of the TCR CDR3, the HTBI primer set was used. MiXCR, run by TCRdb on the multiplex PCR reads, gives a single entry per CDR3 protein. Among around 350,000 distinct CDR3 sequences listed, approximately 13% were seen once. Source material: blood. Every receptor here comes from a young woman with Graves' hyperthyroidism.

This clonotype was counted between two and nine times. The chain recombines TRBV7-2 with TRBJ2-1; 7 bases are shared with TRBD2. Trimming cost V 8 bases and J 6 bases; bases outside gene matches: 19. The CDR3 is made up of 17 amino acids. Per germline, CDR1 SGHTA and CDR2 FQGNSA. This chain's CDR3 is CASPPLGTGGLINEQFF. The CDR3 DNA is TGTGCCAGCCCCCCCCTTGGGACGGGAGGTTTGATCAATGAGCAGTTCTTC.

This clonotype has a count of ten or more. The chain recombines TRBV29-1 with TRBJ2-1, with 7 bases aligning to TRBD2. From germline, CDR1 is SQVTM and CDR2 ANQGSEA. V lost 3 bases to trimming and J lost 9 bases; unmatched junction nucleotides: 5. CDR3 size: 12 residues. This CDR3 is CSVDRPGGEQFF. CDR3 coding DNA: TGCAGCGTTGATAGGCCGGGGGGTGAGCAGTTCTTC.

This clonotype was detected ten times or more. The chain carries TRBV11-2 and TRBJ1-6; tentative D call: TRBD1 (5 bases). V gave up 1 base and J gave up 9 bases, with 10 bases separating them. Germline-derived CDR1 and CDR2 are SGHAT and FQNNGV. This CDR3 spans 14 amino acids. The CDR3 sequence is CASSLAGTASPLHF. The CDR3 nucleotides read TGTGCCAGCAGCTTAGCAGGGACGGCTTCACCCCTCCACTTT.

This clonotype was counted only a few times. This chain connects TRBV27 to TRBJ2-7; TRBD1 might be the D (5 bases). The CDR3 runs 14 residues. Trimming removed 5 bases from V and 3 bases from J, with 14 bases in between. CDR1 and CDR2 from the germline V gene are MNHEY and SMNVEV (reference sequence). CDR3 amino acids: CASSQTAQNYEQYF. Here the CDR3 DNA reads TGTGCCAGCAGTCAGACAGCCCAAAACTACGAGCAGTACTTC.

There are many counts of this clonotype. This chain links TRBV7-9 with TRBJ1-4; D not resolved. The CDR3 is 17 amino acids. V lost 2 bases, J lost 4 bases, and 17 bases lay in between. Germline V lookup: CDR1 SEHNR, CDR2 FQNEAQ (reference sequence). The CDR3 DNA reads TGTGCCAGCAGCTTAAAAGGCGGGCAGGCCGTTAATGAAAAACTGTTTTTT. Amino acids: CASSLKGGQAVNEKLFF.

There are a few counts of this clonotype. The gene calls are TRBV9 and TRBJ1-3; a possible D gene is TRBD1 (6 bases). The CDR3 is 14 residues long. V lost 0 bases to trimming and J lost 4 bases, with 8 bases between them. Germline values: CDR1 SGDLS, CDR2 YYNGEE. CDR3: CASSVEDRGNTIYF. DNA for the CDR3: TGTGCCAGCAGCGTAGAGGACAGAGGAAACACCATATATTTT.

This clonotype appeared many times. The chain uses TRBV6-1 and TRBJ1-5, with D perhaps TRBD1 (5 bases). The length of the CDR3 is 15 residues. Germline CDR1 reads MNHNS; CDR2 reads SASEGT. V dropped 6 bases and J dropped 7 bases, with 19 bases sitting between them. CDR3 residues: CASRVRGMVIQPQHF. CDR3 DNA: TGTGCCAGCAGGGTAAGGGGAATGGTGATACAGCCCCAGCATTTT.

The sample holds many counts of this clonotype. The chain has TRBV7-9 and TRBJ2-7; no clear D. V shed 5 bases and J shed 2 bases, with 7 bases lying between them. The CDR3 extends over 12 amino acids. Germline V gene lookup returns CDR1 SEHNR and CDR2 FQNEAQ (reference sequence). The CDR3 DNA sequence: TGTGCCAGCAGCCGAGGACCCTACGAGCAGTACTTC. Its translation is CASSRGPYEQYF.

This clonotype was seen at least ten times. CDR3 loop: CASSLAQESYEQYF. As DNA, the CDR3 is TGTGCCAGCAGCTTAGCGCAAGAATCCTACGAGCAGTACTTC. The chain is built from TRBV7-9 and TRBJ2-7; D remains unclear. The length of the CDR3 is 14 residues. V lost 0 bases, J lost 1 base, and 7 bases lay in between. The germline CDR1 and CDR2 sequences are SEHNR and FQNEAQ (reference sequence).

Here the CDR3 reads CSARQSGYEQYF. CDR3 sequence (DNA): TGCAGTGCTAGACAATCGGGGTACGAGCAGTACTTC. V and J are TRBV20-1 and TRBJ2-7; TRBD2 is a possible D gene (5 bases). Germline lookup yields CDR1 DFQATT and CDR2 SNEGSKA (reference sequence). CDR3 size: 12 residues. Trimming left V 2 bases short and J 4 bases short, with 9 bases between.

V usage is TRBV11-1 and J usage is TRBJ2-5, with 14 bases that match TRBD2. V lost 1 base to trimming and J lost 5 bases; unmatched junction nucleotides: 12. The germline gives CDR1 SGHAT, CDR2 FQDESV (reference sequence). This CDR3 region has 19 residues. The CDR3 nucleotides read TGTGCCAGCAGCTTAGAGGCCCCGGGACTAGCGGGGGCCAGGGAGACCCAGTACTTC. Its protein product is CASSLEAPGLAGARETQYF.

In this sample, this clonotype turned up many times. This chain uses TRBV5-1 with TRBJ1-2; 9 bases are a match to TRBD1. The CDR3 has 15 amino acids. The germline CDR1 and CDR2 sequences are SGHRS and YFSETQ. After removal of 2 bases from V and 7 bases from J, the junction contained 9 bases not matched to a gene. The DNA for the CDR3 is TGCGCCAGCAGCTTATCAACAGGGGGCCAATCTGGCTACACCTTC. It is translated as CASSLSTGGQSGYTF.

This clonotype was counted many times. This chain connects TRBV2 to TRBJ2-3; D is uncertain. Trimming shortened V by 9 bases and J by 1 base, and 11 bases separated the two germline ends. The germline V gene has CDR1 SNHLY and CDR2 FYNNEI. This CDR3 spans 13 amino acids. The CDR3, as DNA: TGTGCCAGGTCCCCATTGCGCACAGATACGCAGTATTTT. Translated: CARSPLRTDTQYF.

This clonotype was seen ten or more times. The chain carries TRBV28 and TRBJ2-7; D perhaps matches TRBD2 (5 bases). Deletions cut 1 base from V and 7 bases from J, with 8 bases between. This CDR3 is 12 amino acids long. Germline loops: CDR1 MDHEN, CDR2 SYDVKM. The CDR3 sequence is CASSLLRREQYF. As DNA, the CDR3 is TGTGCCAGCAGTTTATTGAGGAGGGAGCAGTACTTC.

This clonotype was found a few times. Given a much more abundant clone one base away, this may be a read error. The chain employs TRBV6-1 and TRBJ2-7; possible D gene TRBD1, 7 bases. Matching the DNA end better, TRBJ2-1 makes the J call doubtful. This CDR3 has 14 residues. Germline assignment: CDR1 MNHNS and CDR2 SASEGT. In DNA form, the CDR3 reads TGTGCCAGCTTGCGGGACAGTAATACCTACGAGCAGTTCTTC. As protein: CASLRDSNTYEQFF.

In this sample, this clonotype turned up many times. The gene calls are TRBV20-1 and TRBJ1-1; TRBD1 agrees at 7 bases. CDR3 length: 16 amino acids. Germline loops: CDR1 DFQATT, CDR2 SNEGSKA (reference sequence). J was trimmed by 3 bases and V by 0 bases; bases with no gene match: 10. The CDR3 coding sequence is TGCAGTGCTAGAGATCGGGGCAGGGGGGGGTACACTGAAGCTTTCTTT. As protein: CSARDRGRGGYTEAFF.

The chain carries TRBV28 and TRBJ1-6, with D hard to call. The length of the CDR3 is 14 residues. Germline CDR1 MDHEN, CDR2 SYDVKM. V lost 3 bases and J 10 bases, leaving 13 bases between the germline ends. The CDR3 sequence is CASSFGIGGSPLHF. The CDR3 region has the DNA TGTGCCAGCAGTTTTGGCATCGGCGGATCACCCCTCCACTTT.

This clonotype has ten or more counts. The rearrangement joins TRBV5-1 to TRBJ1-2; a possible D gene is TRBD1 (5 bases). CDR1 and CDR2 (germline): SGHRS, YFSETQ. The CDR3 totals 15 residues. V was shortened by 2 bases and J by 9 bases, with 20 bases between the two germline ends. The CDR3 DNA reads TGCGCCAGCAGCTTTGGAACCGGGACGGGGGAGCGCTACACCTTC. This sequence encodes CASSFGTGTGERYTF. Full variable domain (outside the CDR3, taken from reference TRBV5-1 and TRBJ1-2): KAGVTQTPRYLIKTRGQQVTLSCSPISGHRSVSWYQQTPGQGLQFLFEYFSETQRNKGNFPGRFSGRQFSNSRSEMNVSTLELGDSALYLCASSFGTGTGERYTFGSGTRLTVV.

This clonotype was picked up many times. CDR3 nucleotide sequence: TGTGCCACCAGTGGGAGTCCCTCCTACGAGCAGTACTTC. It is translated as CATSGSPSYEQYF. The V call is TRBV24-1, the J call TRBJ2-7, with no clear D. The V gene lost 5 bases and the J gene lost 0 bases, with 7 bases spanning the gap. CDR3 length: 13 residues. In germline, CDR1 is KGHDR, CDR2 SFDVKD.